A single sample is the source of the 26 T cell receptor beta chains below, sequenced in a study of OX40 agonist ivuxolimab in advanced cancers. Repertoires were generated with immunoSEQ multiplex PCR, while TCRdb's copy carries only in-frame clones and drops some. This sample has 40,000 or so clones, with around 84% found just once. This material consisted of CD4+ or CD8+ T cells sorted from blood, taken in a trial of the OX40 agonist ivuxolimab. Receptor source: an adult with an advanced solid tumor such as melanoma, head and neck, liver or kidney cancer.

About this clone itself: At one of its ends the junction is not consistent with the germline gene, which may arise from a read error. The CDR3: CASSLELKEDEAFF. The CDR3 DNA reads as TGTGCCAGTAGTCTAGAACTGAAGGAGGATGAAGCTTTCTTT. The rearrangement uses TRBV19 and TRBJ1-1, with D uncertain. The CDR3 consists of 14 residues. From germline, CDR1 is LNHDA and CDR2 SQIVND (reference sequence). Using reference TRBV19 and TRBJ1-1 for the parts outside the CDR3, the full variable domain is DGGITQSPKYLFRKEGQNVTLSCEQNLNHDAMYWYRQDPGQGLRLIYYSQIVNDFQKGDIAEGYSVSREKKESFPLTVTSAQKNPTAFYLCASSLELKEDEAFFGQGTRLTVV.

The V call is TRBV6-5, the J call TRBJ2-7; no reliable D call. With 4 bases removed from V and 7 bases from J, the gap between germline ends came to 8 bases. This CDR3 spans 11 amino acids. CDR1 is MNHEY and CDR2 is SVGAGI in the germline V gene. CDR3 loop: CASSSPGEQYF. DNA for the CDR3: TGTGCCAGCAGTTCCCCCGGGGAGCAGTACTTC.

This chain uses TRBV11-3 with TRBJ1-3; tentative D call: TRBD1 (5 bases). Germline assignment: CDR1 SGHNT and CDR2 YENEEA. This CDR3 spans 16 amino acids. With 5 bases removed from V and 0 bases from J, the gap between germline ends came to 14 bases. CDR3 in amino acids: CASSPGDRSSGNTIYF. The CDR3 DNA follows: TGTGCCAGCAGCCCGGGGGACCGAAGCTCTGGAAACACCATATATTTT.

A few counts support this clone. The chain combines TRBV11-3 with TRBJ2-1, with TRBD1 identical over 9 bases. V dropped 5 bases and J dropped 4; count of bases not matched to a gene: 6. CDR3 length equals 15 residues. Germline CDR1 and CDR2: SGHNT and YENEEA. In nucleotides, the CDR3 is TGTGCCAGCAGCAACCGGGACAGGGTGTACAATGAGCAGTTCTTC. This translates into CASSNRDRVYNEQFF.

The chain combines TRBV19 with TRBJ2-7; no definite D call. CDR3 length: 15 residues. V was pared by 8 bases and J by 0 bases, with 17 bases between. Looked up from germline, CDR1 is LNHDA and CDR2 is SQIVND (reference sequence). The chain's CDR3 is CASSIAQLSSYEQYF. CDR3 DNA sequence: TGTGCCAGTTCTATTGCGCAACTATCCTCCTACGAGCAGTACTTC.

The gene calls are TRBV5-1 and TRBJ2-3; the D gene is possibly TRBD1 (7 bases). The ends were cut back, 3 bases at V and 2 bases at J, with 13 bases in the middle. In germline, CDR1 is SGHRS, CDR2 YFSETQ. The CDR3 loop spans 15 amino acids. The chain's CDR3 is CASSWEDRYTDTQYF. The CDR3 coding sequence is TGCGCCAGCAGCTGGGAGGACAGGTACACAGATACGCAGTATTTT.

The chain uses TRBV28 and TRBJ1-5; 8 bases align to TRBD1. The CDR3 sequence is 17 residues long. Germline CDR1 is MDHEN and CDR2 is SYDVKM. Trimming removed 1 base from V and 3 bases from J; junction bases left unmatched: 8. In DNA, the CDR3 is TGTGCCAGCAGTTTATCTCCGGGACAGGCCTACAATCAGCCCCAGCATTTT. Protein product: CASSLSPGQAYNQPQHF.

This clone appeared a few times. This chain links TRBV4-1 with TRBJ1-4; D gene unclear. V shed 1 base and J shed 5 bases, with 11 bases lying between them. Germline CDR1 is MGHRA and CDR2 is YSYEKL. The CDR3 is 15 residues long. In DNA form, the CDR3 reads TGCGCCAGCAGCCAAGTAACGACGGGGAATGAAAAACTGTTTTTT. Translation: CASSQVTTGNEKLFF.

This clone came up once. This chain connects TRBV7-7 to TRBJ2-7; 12 bases map to TRBD2. This CDR3 contains 15 residues. Germline CDR1 and CDR2: SSHAT and FNYEAQ (reference sequence). The J segment lost 3 bases and the V segment lost 5 bases, leaving 5 bases of the junction unmatched. The CDR3 DNA reads as TGTGCCAGCAGCCCCGGACTAGCGGGGTTCTACGAGCAGTACTTC. Translating it yields CASSPGLAGFYEQYF.

The chain is built from TRBV28 and TRBJ2-3, with D maybe TRBD1 (5 bases). Germline V lookup: CDR1 MDHEN, CDR2 SYDVKM. V dropped 2 bases and J dropped 3 bases, with 15 bases sitting between them. The CDR3 totals 16 residues. The CDR3 DNA follows: TGTGCCAGCAGTTTACTAGGGCAGGGCCCTACAGATACGCAGTATTTT. Amino acids: CASSLLGQGPTDTQYF.

The V and J genes are TRBV4-1 and TRBJ2-7; either TRBD1 or TRBD2 may fit D (5 bases each). The CDR3 has 16 residues. Trimming took 2 bases from V and 5 from J, leaving 19 bases between them. Germline V gene sequence: CDR1 MGHRA, CDR2 YSYEKL. DNA of the CDR3: TGCGCCAGCAGCCAAACGAGGGCACCCCGGGACCACGAGCAGTACTTC. As protein: CASSQTRAPRDHEQYF.

The genes are TRBV6-6 and TRBJ1-4, with a possible D match to TRBD1 (5 bases). V was trimmed by 2 bases and J by 6 bases, leaving 13 bases between them. The germline gives CDR1 MNHNY, CDR2 SVGAGI (reference sequence). The CDR3 loop spans 15 amino acids. CDR3 DNA sequence: TGTGCCAGCAGTTACCACCGGGGGGACCATGAAAAACTGTTTTTT. It codes for CASSYHRGDHEKLFF.

This chain connects TRBV2 to TRBJ2-7; TRBD2 matches 7 bases. Trimming cost V 3 bases and J 2 bases; bases outside gene matches: 7. CDR1 and CDR2 from the germline V gene are SNHLY and FYNNEI. The CDR3 sequence is 15 residues long. The DNA of the CDR3 is TGTGCCAGCAGTGATATGGGGGGACTAACCTACGAGCAGTACTTC. It encodes CASSDMGGLTYEQYF.

This rearrangement joins TRBV27 to TRBJ2-1; 7 bases fit TRBD2. J gave up 2 bases and V 3 bases, and 1 base lay outside the gene matches. This CDR3 spans 14 amino acids. Germline V CDR1 and CDR2: MNHEY, SMNVEV (reference sequence). The CDR3 DNA is TGTGCCAGCAGTTTCCTAGCGGCCTACAATGAGCAGTTCTTC. It yields the protein CASSFLAAYNEQFF.

V is TRBV7-9 and J is TRBJ1-1; D possibly corresponds to TRBD1 (5 bases). Germline V gives CDR1 SEHNR, CDR2 FQNEAQ (reference sequence). V shed 2 bases and J shed 4 bases, with 17 bases lying between them. CDR3 length: 16 residues. This CDR3 reads CASSLREKDKLTEAFF. The CDR3 DNA reads TGTGCCAGCAGCTTAAGAGAAAAGGACAAACTCACTGAAGCTTTCTTT.

This chain uses TRBV19 with TRBJ2-7; D ambiguous. V lost 5 bases to trimming and J lost 0 bases, with 8 bases between them. This CDR3 region has 13 residues. Germline CDR1 and CDR2: LNHDA and SQIVND (reference sequence). CDR3 region: CASSFGPSYEQYF. CDR3 DNA: TGTGCCAGTAGTTTCGGGCCCTCCTACGAGCAGTACTTC. Drawing the rest from reference TRBV19 and TRBJ2-7, the complete variable domain is DGGITQSPKYLFRKEGQNVTLSCEQNLNHDAMYWYRQDPGQGLRLIYYSQIVNDFQKGDIAEGYSVSREKKESFPLTVTSAQKNPTAFYLCASSFGPSYEQYFGPGTRLTVT.

The chain carries TRBV7-9 and TRBJ1-1; the D gene is possibly TRBD1 (5 bases). Germline lookup yields CDR1 SEHNR and CDR2 FQNEAQ (reference sequence). V lost 4 bases to trimming and J lost 3 bases, with 15 bases between them. CDR3 length: 15 amino acids. CDR3 sequence reads: CASSSMTEVYTEAFF. CDR3 nucleotide sequence: TGTGCCAGCAGCTCGATGACAGAAGTCTACACTGAAGCTTTCTTT.

The chain uses TRBV27 and TRBJ1-1, with D possibly TRBD1 on 6 matching bases. V dropped 3 bases and J dropped 6 bases, with 11 bases sitting between them. The CDR3 totals 13 residues. Germline CDR1 reads MNHEY; CDR2 reads SMNVEV (reference sequence). In DNA form, the CDR3 reads TGTGCCAGCAGTTTTACAGGGTCCGCTGAAGCTTTCTTT. This codes for CASSFTGSAEAFF.

V and J are TRBV30 and TRBJ1-1; 7 nucleotides align to TRBD1. The CDR3 contains 14 residues. From germline, CDR1 is GTSNPN and CDR2 SVGIG (reference sequence). With V trimmed by 1 base and J by 4 bases, 6 bases remained unmatched. Written as DNA, the CDR3 is TGTGCCTGGAGTGCGGCGACAGGGCTCACTGAAGCTTTCTTT. Encoded protein: CAWSAATGLTEAFF.

This clone was observed a few times. The chain is built from TRBV2 and TRBJ1-5, with D unclear. Deletions cut 4 bases from V and 6 bases from J, with 16 bases between. Germline V gene sequence: CDR1 SNHLY, CDR2 FYNNEI. The CDR3 runs to 15 residues. In DNA form, the CDR3 reads TGTGCCAGCAGTGTGGACCCCGGCGGTGGTCAGCCCCAGCATTTT. The encoded protein is CASSVDPGGGQPQHF.

The rearrangement joins TRBV19 to TRBJ2-4; 7 nucleotides align to TRBD2. J was trimmed by 0 bases and V by 10 bases; bases with no gene match: 3. Germline V gives CDR1 LNHDA, CDR2 SQIVND (reference sequence). This CDR3 contains 13 residues. CDR3 nucleotide sequence: TGTGCCACAAAGCGGGGAGCCAAAAACATTCAGTACTTC. Translated, it gives CATKRGAKNIQYF. The full variable domain, in which reference TRBV19 and TRBJ2-4 provide the parts outside the CDR3, is DGGITQSPKYLFRKEGQNVTLSCEQNLNHDAMYWYRQDPGQGLRLIYYSQIVNDFQKGDIAEGYSVSREKKESFPLTVTSAQKNPTAFYLCATKRGAKNIQYFGAGTRLSVL.

The genes are TRBV7-2 and TRBJ2-5; no reliable D call. The V gene lost 1 base and the J gene lost 3 bases, with 6 bases spanning the gap. CDR3 length equals 13 residues. CDR1 and CDR2 from the germline V gene are SGHTA and FQGNSA. The CDR3 loop is CASSLDSEETQYF. CDR3 sequence (DNA): TGTGCCAGCAGCTTAGACTCGGAAGAGACCCAGTACTTC.

This clone was counted between two and nine times. The rearrangement joins TRBV28 to TRBJ2-3; D may be TRBD1 or TRBD2 (6 bases each). Germline V gene lookup returns CDR1 MDHEN and CDR2 SYDVKM. V was clipped by 5 bases and J by 4 bases, with 13 bases between them. The CDR3 is 14 residues long. The CDR3 DNA is TGTGCCAGCAGTGACCTTCGGGGGCCAGATACGCAGTATTTT. It yields the protein CASSDLRGPDTQYF.

The chain employs TRBV7-9 and TRBJ2-5; 7 bases align to TRBD2. The CDR3 is 14 amino acids. Germline trimming cut 5 bases from V and 5 bases from J; bases unmatched to any gene: 8. Germline values: CDR1 SEHNR, CDR2 FQNEAQ (reference sequence). DNA of the CDR3: TGTGCCAGCAGCCTGGGAGGGGTAGGGGAGACCCAGTACTTC. It yields the protein CASSLGGVGETQYF.

The chain employs TRBV13 and TRBJ2-2, with 10 bases fitting TRBD2. V shed 2 bases, J shed 7 bases, and the junction held 7 bases outside the gene matches. CDR1 and CDR2 from the germline V gene are PRHDT and FYEKMQ (reference sequence). The CDR3 length is 16 residues. The CDR3 nucleotides read TGTGCCAGCAGCTTACGGTCAGCGGGAGGGATCGGGGAGCTGTTTTTT. Amino acids: CASSLRSAGGIGELFF. Using reference TRBV13 and TRBJ2-2 for the parts outside the CDR3, the full variable domain is AAGVIQSPRHLIKEKRETATLKCYPIPRHDTVYWYQQGPGQDPQFLISFYEKMQSDKGSIPDRFSAQQFSDYHSELNMSSLELGDSALYFCASSLRSAGGIGELFFGEGSRLTVL.

This clone was found once. The CDR3 DNA sequence: TGTGCCAGCAGCTTGCTCGGGAGCAACAATGAGCAGTTCTTC. Translation: CASSLLGSNNEQFF. V and J are TRBV7-9 and TRBJ2-1; tentative D call: TRBD2 (6 bases). Trimming took 3 bases from V and 5 from J, leaving 11 bases between them. This CDR3 spans 14 amino acids. The germline V gene has CDR1 SEHNR and CDR2 FQNEAQ (reference sequence).